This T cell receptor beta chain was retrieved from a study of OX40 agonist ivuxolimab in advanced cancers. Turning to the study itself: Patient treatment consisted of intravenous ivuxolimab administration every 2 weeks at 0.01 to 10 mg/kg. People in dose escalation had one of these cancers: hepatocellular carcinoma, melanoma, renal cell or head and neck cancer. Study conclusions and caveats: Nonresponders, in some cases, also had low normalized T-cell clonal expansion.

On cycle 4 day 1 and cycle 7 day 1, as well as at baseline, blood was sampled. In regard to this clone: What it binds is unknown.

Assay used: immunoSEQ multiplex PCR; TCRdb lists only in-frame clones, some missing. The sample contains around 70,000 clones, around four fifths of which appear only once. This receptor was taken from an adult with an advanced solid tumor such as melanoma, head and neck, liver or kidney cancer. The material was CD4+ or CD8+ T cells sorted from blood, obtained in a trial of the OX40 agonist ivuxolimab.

Written as DNA, the CDR3 is TGTGCCAGCAGTCTAGGGCGCACAGATACGCAGTATTTT. It codes for CASSLGRTDTQYF. The chain is built from TRBV11-3 and TRBJ2-3, with unresolved D. The CDR3 sequence is 13 residues long. The germline CDR1 and CDR2 sequences are SGHNT and YENEEA. V lost 6 bases, J lost 1 base, and 8 bases lay in between. The full variable domain, with the rest looked up from reference TRBV11-3 and TRBJ2-3, is EAGVVQSPRYKIIEKKQPVAFWCNPISGHNTLYWYLQNLGQGPELLIRYENEEAVDDSQLPKDRFSAERLKGVDSTLKIQPAELGDSAVYLCASSLGRTDTQYFGPGTRLTVL.